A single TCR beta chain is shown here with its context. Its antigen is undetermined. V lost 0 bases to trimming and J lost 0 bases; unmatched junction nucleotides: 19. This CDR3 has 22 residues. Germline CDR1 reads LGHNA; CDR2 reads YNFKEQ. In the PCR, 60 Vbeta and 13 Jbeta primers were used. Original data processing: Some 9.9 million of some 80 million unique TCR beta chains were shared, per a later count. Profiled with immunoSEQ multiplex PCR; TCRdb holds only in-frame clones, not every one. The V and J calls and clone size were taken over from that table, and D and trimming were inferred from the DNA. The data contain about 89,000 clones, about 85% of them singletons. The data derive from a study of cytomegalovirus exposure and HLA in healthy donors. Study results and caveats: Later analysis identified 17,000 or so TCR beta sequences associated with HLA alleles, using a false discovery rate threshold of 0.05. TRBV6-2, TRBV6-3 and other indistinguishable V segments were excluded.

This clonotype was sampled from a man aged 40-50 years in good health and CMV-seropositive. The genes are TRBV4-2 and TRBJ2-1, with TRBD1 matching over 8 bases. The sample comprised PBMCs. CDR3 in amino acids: CASSQDLPRTGKRGASYNEQFF. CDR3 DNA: TGTGCCAGCAGCCAAGATCTCCCCCGGACAGGGAAACGGGGCGCCTCCTACAATGAGCAGTTCTTC.